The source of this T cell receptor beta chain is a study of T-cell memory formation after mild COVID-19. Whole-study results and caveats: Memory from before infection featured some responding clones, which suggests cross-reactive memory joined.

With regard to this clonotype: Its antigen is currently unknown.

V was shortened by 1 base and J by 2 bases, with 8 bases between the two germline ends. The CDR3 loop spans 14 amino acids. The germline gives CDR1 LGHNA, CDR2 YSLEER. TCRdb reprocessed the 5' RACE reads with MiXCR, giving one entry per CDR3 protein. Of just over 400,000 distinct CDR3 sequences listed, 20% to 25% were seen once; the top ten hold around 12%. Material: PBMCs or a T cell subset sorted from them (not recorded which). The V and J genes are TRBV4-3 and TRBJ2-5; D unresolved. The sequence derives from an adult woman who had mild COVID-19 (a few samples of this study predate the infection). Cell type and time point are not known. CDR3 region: CASSQGPFQETQYF. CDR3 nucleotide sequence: TGCGCCAGCAGCCAAGGCCCCTTTCAAGAGACCCAGTACTTC.